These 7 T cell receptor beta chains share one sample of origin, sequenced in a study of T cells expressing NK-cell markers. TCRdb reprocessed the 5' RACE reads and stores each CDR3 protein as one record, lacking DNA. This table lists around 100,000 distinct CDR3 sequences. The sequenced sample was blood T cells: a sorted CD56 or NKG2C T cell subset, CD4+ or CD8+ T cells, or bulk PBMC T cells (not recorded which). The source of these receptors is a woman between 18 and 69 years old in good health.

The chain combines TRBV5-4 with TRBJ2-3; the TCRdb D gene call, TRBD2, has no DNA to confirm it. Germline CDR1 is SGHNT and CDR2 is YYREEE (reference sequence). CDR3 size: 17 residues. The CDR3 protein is CASSLAGSRGGGDTQYF.

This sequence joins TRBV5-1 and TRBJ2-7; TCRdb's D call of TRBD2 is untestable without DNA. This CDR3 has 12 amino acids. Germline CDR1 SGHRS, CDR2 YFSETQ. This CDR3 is CATGTSVDEQYF.

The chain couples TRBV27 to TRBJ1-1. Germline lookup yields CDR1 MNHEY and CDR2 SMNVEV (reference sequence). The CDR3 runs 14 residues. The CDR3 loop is CASSLRQMNTEAFF.

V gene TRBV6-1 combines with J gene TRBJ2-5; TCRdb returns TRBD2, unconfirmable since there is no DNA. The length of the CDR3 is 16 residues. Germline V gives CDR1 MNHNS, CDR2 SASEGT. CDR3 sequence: CASSEGSSVYQETQYF.

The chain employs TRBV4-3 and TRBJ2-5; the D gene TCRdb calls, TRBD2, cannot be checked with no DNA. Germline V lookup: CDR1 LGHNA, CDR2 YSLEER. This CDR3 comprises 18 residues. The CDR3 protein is CASSQALAEMGEQETQYF.

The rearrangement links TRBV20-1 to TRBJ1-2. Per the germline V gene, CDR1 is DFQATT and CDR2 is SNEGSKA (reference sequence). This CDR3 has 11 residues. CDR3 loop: CSAVTVDGYTF.

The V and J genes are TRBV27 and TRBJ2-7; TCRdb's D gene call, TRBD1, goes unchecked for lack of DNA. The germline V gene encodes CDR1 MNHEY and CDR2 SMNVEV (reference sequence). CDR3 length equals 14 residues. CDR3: CASSEQGTSYEQYF.